This TCR beta chain was documented in a study of blood T cells in healthy people across ages. Whole-study results and caveats: Roughly linearly, TCR beta diversity per million T cells fell as age increased.

Peripheral blood, about 10 milliliters per donor, was collected. The ends lost 8 bases at V and 5 bases at J; junction bases unmatched: 20. The CDR3 has 17 amino acids. Germline values: CDR1 SNHLY, CDR2 FYNNEI. With a J-beta primer mix and a sample-barcoded 5' primer, a second PCR ran about 6 to 11 cycles. The study obtained at least 2.5 million CDR3-containing paired-end reads from every sample. In TCRdb, the 5' RACE reads were re-called with MiXCR into one record per CDR3 protein. This sample has some 1,800,000 distinct CDR3 sequences, with about 39% found just once. Remarks on this clonotype: Its antigen remains unknown.

Source material: blood. This sequence originates from a human donor in good health. V gene TRBV2 combines with J gene TRBJ2-5; 7 bases are shared with TRBD1. CDR3 residues: CASSWDRRGPGLETQYF. The CDR3 nucleotides read TGTGCCAGCTCCTGGGACAGAAGAGGGCCCGGGTTGGAGACCCAGTACTTC.